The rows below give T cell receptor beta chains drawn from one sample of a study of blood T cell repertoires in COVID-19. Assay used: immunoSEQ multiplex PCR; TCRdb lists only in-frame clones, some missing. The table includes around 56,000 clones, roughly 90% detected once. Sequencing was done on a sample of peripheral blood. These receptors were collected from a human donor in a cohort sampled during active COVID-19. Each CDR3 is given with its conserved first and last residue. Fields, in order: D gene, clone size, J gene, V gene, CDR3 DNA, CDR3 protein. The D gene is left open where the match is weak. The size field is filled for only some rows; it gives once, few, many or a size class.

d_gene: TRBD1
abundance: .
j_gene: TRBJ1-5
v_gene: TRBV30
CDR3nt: TGTGCCTGGAGTGCACAGGGGGTTCAGCCCCAGCATTTT
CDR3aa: CAWSAQGVQPQHF

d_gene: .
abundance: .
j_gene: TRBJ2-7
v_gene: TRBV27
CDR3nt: TGTGCCAGACCAAGAGGGGGGGTCAGGTGGGAGCAGTACTTC
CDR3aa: CARPRGGVRWEQYF

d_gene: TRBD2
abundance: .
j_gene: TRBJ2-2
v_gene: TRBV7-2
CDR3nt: TGTGCCAGCAGCTTAGTGCTAGCGGGGGACAACACCGGGGAGCTGTTTTTT
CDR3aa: CASSLVLAGDNTGELFF

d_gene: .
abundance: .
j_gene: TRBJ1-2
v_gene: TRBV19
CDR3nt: TGTGCCAGTAGTGCCCAACAGGGCCCCTATGGCTACACCTTC
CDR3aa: CASSAQQGPYGYTF

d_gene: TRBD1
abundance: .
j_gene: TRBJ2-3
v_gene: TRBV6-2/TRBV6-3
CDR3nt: TGTGCCAGCAGTCGACAGGGAGCGGTTACAGATACGCAGTATTTT
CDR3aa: CASSRQGAVTDTQYF

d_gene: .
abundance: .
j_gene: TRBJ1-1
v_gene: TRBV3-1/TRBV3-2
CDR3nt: TGTGCCAGCAGCCGAACGCGGGGAGCCTCGGGAGCTTTCTTT
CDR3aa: CASSRTRGASGAFF

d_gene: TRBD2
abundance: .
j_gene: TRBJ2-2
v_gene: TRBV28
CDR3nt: TGTGCCAGCAGTCTAGCGGGGGCGCAGAACACCGGGGAGCTGTTTTTT
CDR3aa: CASSLAGAQNTGELFF

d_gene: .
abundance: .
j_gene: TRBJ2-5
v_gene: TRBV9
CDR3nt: TGTGCCAGCAGCGTAGGACAGCAAGAGACCCAGTACTTC
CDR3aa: CASSVGQQETQYF

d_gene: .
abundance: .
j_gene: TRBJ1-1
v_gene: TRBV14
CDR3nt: TGTGCCAGCAGCCAATCCAGATATGGGTTCTGGGGACAAGAGAACACTGAAGCTTTCTTT
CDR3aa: CASSQSRYGFWGQENTEAFF

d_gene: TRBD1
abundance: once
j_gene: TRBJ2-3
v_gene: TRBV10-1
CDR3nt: TGCGCCAGCAGCCCGGGACAGGGGTATCAAGATACGCAGTATTTT
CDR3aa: CASSPGQGYQDTQYF

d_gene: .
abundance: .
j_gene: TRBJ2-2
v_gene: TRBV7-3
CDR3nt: TGTGCCAGCAGCTTAAGGGGCGAATCCACCGGGGAGCTGTTTTTT
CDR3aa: CASSLRGESTGELFF

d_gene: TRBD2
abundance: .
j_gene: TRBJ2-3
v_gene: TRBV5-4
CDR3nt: TGTGCCAGCAGCTTAACGCGGACTAGCGGGGGAGGGTTAGCAGATACGCAGTATTTT
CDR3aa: CASSLTRTSGGGLADTQYF

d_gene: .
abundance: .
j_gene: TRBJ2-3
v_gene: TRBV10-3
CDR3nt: TGTGCCATCACCGAAAGAGGCACAGATACGCAGTATTTT
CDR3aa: CAITERGTDTQYF